A single sample is the source of the 5 T cell receptor beta chains below, sequenced in a study of T cell responses to AZD1222 COVID-19 vaccine. Measured with immunoSEQ multiplex PCR; TCRdb has only the in-frame clones, and not every one. The sample has about 140,000 clones; roughly 89% are singletons. The sample was peripheral blood, taken on day 0 of AZD1222 vaccination. Receptors originate from an adult in good health.

This chain joins TRBV19 and TRBJ2-1, with a possible D match to TRBD2 (6 bases). Per the germline V gene, CDR1 is LNHDA and CDR2 is SQIVND (reference sequence). Trimming took off 4 bases at V and 4 bases at J, with 20 bases between the two ends. The CDR3 has 17 residues. The CDR3 DNA is TGTGCCAGTAGTACCGGGGGAATTTCACCCTTTTACAATGAGCAGTTCTTC. This codes for CASSTGGISPFYNEQFF.

The genes are TRBV10-3 and TRBJ2-3; no firm D call. Germline CDR1 and CDR2: ENHRY and SYGVKD. Between the trimmed V and J ends, which lost 6 bases and 0 bases, there was a span of 13 bases. The CDR3 has 15 residues. CDR3 region: CAIRTDQTSTDTQYF. The CDR3 coding sequence is TGTGCCATCAGGACGGACCAAACTAGCACAGATACGCAGTATTTT.

This chain uses TRBV18 with TRBJ1-1; a possible D gene is TRBD1 (5 bases). Trimming shortened V by 6 bases and J by 8 bases, and 16 bases separated the two germline ends. The CDR3 contains 13 residues. Germline V gene lookup returns CDR1 KGHSH and CDR2 LQKENI. CDR3 in amino acids: CASSQLGDGEAFF. The CDR3, as DNA: TGTGCCAGCTCCCAGTTAGGGGACGGCGAAGCTTTCTTT.

The CDR3 sequence: CATSSGQSGYTF. Written as DNA, the CDR3 is TGTGCCACCTCCTCCGGGCAAAGTGGCTACACCTTC. The rearrangement joins TRBV7-9 to TRBJ1-2; unclear D gene. The V gene's germline CDR1 is SEHNR and CDR2 FQNEAQ (reference sequence). This CDR3 contains 12 residues. Trimming cost V 10 bases and J 7 bases, with 16 bases left between them.

The chain uses TRBV27 and TRBJ2-1; 9 bases are a match to TRBD1. J lost 8 bases, V lost 6 bases, and 11 bases had no gene match. The CDR3 consists of 15 residues. Germline CDR1 and CDR2: MNHEY and SMNVEV (reference sequence). The CDR3, as DNA: TGTGCCAGCAGCTTACAGGGGGCGATTATTGATGAGCAGTTCTTC. Its protein is CASSLQGAIIDEQFF.